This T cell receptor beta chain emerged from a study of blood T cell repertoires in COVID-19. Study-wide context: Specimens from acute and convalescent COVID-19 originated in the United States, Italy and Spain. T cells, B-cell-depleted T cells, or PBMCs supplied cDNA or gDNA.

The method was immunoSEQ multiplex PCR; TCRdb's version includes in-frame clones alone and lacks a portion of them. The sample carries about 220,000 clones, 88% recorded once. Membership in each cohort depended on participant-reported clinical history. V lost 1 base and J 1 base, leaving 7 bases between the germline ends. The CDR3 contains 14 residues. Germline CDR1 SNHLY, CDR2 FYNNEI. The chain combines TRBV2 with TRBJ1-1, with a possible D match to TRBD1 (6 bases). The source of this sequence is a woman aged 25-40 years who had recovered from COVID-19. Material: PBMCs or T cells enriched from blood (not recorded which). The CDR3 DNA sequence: TGTGCCAGCAGTGAAGTGGACAGGAACACTGAAGCTTTCTTT. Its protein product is CASSEVDRNTEAFF.